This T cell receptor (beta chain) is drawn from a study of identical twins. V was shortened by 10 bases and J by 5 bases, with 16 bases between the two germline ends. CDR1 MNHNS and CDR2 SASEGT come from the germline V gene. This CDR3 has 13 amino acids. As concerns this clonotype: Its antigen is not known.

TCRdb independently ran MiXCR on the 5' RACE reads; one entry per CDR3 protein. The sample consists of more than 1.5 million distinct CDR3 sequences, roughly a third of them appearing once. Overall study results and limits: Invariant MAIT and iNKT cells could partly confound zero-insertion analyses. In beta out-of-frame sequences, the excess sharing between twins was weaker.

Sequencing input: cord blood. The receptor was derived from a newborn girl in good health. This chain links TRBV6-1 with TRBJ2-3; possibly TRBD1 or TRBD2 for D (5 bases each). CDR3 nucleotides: TGTGCCACCTACAGGTCGGGGATAGATACGCAGTATTTT. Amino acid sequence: CATYRSGIDTQYF.